What follows are 19 T cell receptor beta chains derived from one specimen sequenced in a study of blood T cell repertoires in COVID-19. This table comes from immunoSEQ multiplex PCR, and its TCRdb copy is limited to in-frame clones, with some not included. The sample comprises some 380,000 clones, 88% of which are singletons, and more than 2% rests with the top ten. The sequenced material came from PBMCs or T cells enriched from blood (not recorded which). The receptors derive from a woman between 40 and 55 years old with acute COVID-19.

The V and J genes are TRBV7-9 and TRBJ2-7, with TRBD2 matching over 13 bases. Unmatched junction bases numbered 10, after V lost 2 bases and J lost 3 bases. The V gene's germline CDR1 is SEHNR and CDR2 FQNEAQ (reference sequence). CDR3 size: 18 residues. CDR3 coding DNA: TGTGCCAGCAGCTTAACGGGACTAGCGGGGAGGTTACTCTACGAGCAGTACTTC. Residues: CASSLTGLAGRLLYEQYF.

The chain uses TRBV3-1 (or the pseudogene TRBV3-2) and TRBJ2-7; perhaps TRBD1 as D (5 bases). V was trimmed by 1 base and J by 13 bases, leaving 14 bases between them. Germline-derived CDR1 and CDR2 are LGHDT and YNNKEL (reference sequence). The CDR3 totals 12 residues. DNA for the CDR3: TGTGCCAGCAGCCAAGTCCCAGGACAAAGATACTTC. Its protein product is CASSQVPGQRYF.

This clone was picked up one time. This chain links TRBV6-5 with TRBJ2-2; D is possibly TRBD1 (6 bases). V gave up 10 bases and J gave up 1 base, with 10 bases separating them. The CDR3 has 13 residues. Germline V lookup: CDR1 MNHEY, CDR2 SVGAGI. The CDR3 sequence: CATATGNTGELFF. DNA of the CDR3: TGTGCCACCGCGACAGGGAACACCGGGGAGCTGTTTTTT.

The CDR3 region has the DNA TGCGCCAGCAGCAACTCTAGCGGGGGGGCAGGCGAGCAGTACTTC. Its protein is CASSNSSGGAGEQYF. The chain uses TRBV5-1 and TRBJ2-7; 12 bases line up with TRBD2. V was pared by 4 bases and J by 6 bases, with 8 bases of the junction left unmatched. CDR3 length equals 15 residues. CDR1 is SGHRS and CDR2 is YFSETQ in the germline V gene. Together with reference TRBV5-1 and TRBJ2-7, the CDR3 gives the full variable domain: KAGVTQTPRYLIKTRGQQVTLSCSPISGHRSVSWYQQTPGQGLQFLFEYFSETQRNKGNFPGRFSGRQFSNSRSEMNVSTLELGDSALYLCASSNSSGGAGEQYFGPGTRLTVT.

Points on this clone: The junction departs from germline at one end; a sequencing error may be responsible. V and J are TRBV7-6 and TRBJ2-5, with unresolved D. The CDR3 is made up of 13 amino acids. CDR1 and CDR2 (germline): SGHVS, FNYEAQ. In DNA, the CDR3 is TGTGCCAGCAGCTACAAAGCCCTAGTCTCGGAGAACTTC. This sequence encodes CASSYKALVSENF.

The V and J genes are TRBV27 and TRBJ1-1; TRBD1 aligns across 7 bases. V was pared by 5 bases and J by 7 bases, with 13 bases of the junction left unmatched. Germline V lookup: CDR1 MNHEY, CDR2 SMNVEV (reference sequence). The CDR3 sequence is 15 residues long. CDR3 sequence reads: CASSQTPDRVGEAFF. CDR3 bases: TGTGCCAGCAGTCAAACCCCCGACAGGGTTGGTGAAGCTTTCTTT.

The V call is TRBV7-2, the J call TRBJ2-7, with 9 bases aligning to TRBD1. Germline CDR1 SGHTA, CDR2 FQGNSA. CDR3 size: 13 residues. J was trimmed by 4 bases and V by 5 bases; bases with no gene match: 3. The CDR3 region is CASSTGGTYEQYF. The CDR3 DNA is TGTGCCAGCAGCACAGGGGGCACGTACGAGCAGTACTTC.

The chain carries TRBV6-5 and TRBJ2-7, with D maybe TRBD2 (7 bases). The germline V gene has CDR1 MNHEY and CDR2 SVGAGI. V dropped 11 bases and J dropped 5 bases, with 19 bases sitting between them. This CDR3 has 13 amino acids. The CDR3 region has the DNA TGTGCCCTCGAGACCGGGGGGCGTAACGAGCAGTACTTC. This gives the protein CALETGGRNEQYF.

The V and J genes are TRBV5-1 and TRBJ2-6; 9 bases are a match to TRBD1. The length of the CDR3 is 19 residues. The V gene end was trimmed by 4 bases and the J gene end by 2 bases; junction bases not matched to a gene: 13. Germline-derived CDR1 and CDR2 are SGHRS and YFSETQ. This CDR3 is CASSQGTGYEFAGANVLTF. In DNA form, the CDR3 reads TGCGCCAGCAGCCAGGGGACAGGGTACGAATTTGCTGGGGCCAACGTCCTGACTTTC.

The chain has TRBV6-5 and TRBJ1-2; 9 positions agree with TRBD1. Germline V gene sequence: CDR1 MNHEY, CDR2 SVGAGI. V lost 2 bases, J lost 6 bases, and 4 bases stayed unmatched. The CDR3 totals 14 residues. The CDR3 loop reads CASSYDRGRHGYTF. CDR3 bases: TGTGCCAGCAGTTACGACAGGGGGAGACATGGCTACACCTTC.

The rearrangement links TRBV19 to TRBJ1-2, with D possibly being TRBD1 (6 bases). The CDR3 sequence is 15 residues long. CDR1 LNHDA and CDR2 SQIVND come from the germline V gene (reference sequence). Trimming stripped 4 bases from V and 5 bases from J, with 17 bases between. For the CDR3, the DNA is TGTGCCAGTAGTACTATCGGGGGGCCTGAATATGGCTACACCTTC. Its translation: CASSTIGGPEYGYTF.

The chain couples TRBV5-1 to TRBJ2-7; D is possibly TRBD1 (6 bases). V lost 6 bases, J lost 6 bases, and 16 bases lay in between. Germline CDR1 reads SGHRS; CDR2 reads YFSETQ. CDR3 size: 13 residues. CDR3 bases: TGCGCCAGCAATACACAGGGAACGGGCGAGCAGTACTTC. Translating it yields CASNTQGTGEQYF.

This CDR3 reads CASSQAQGWGNYGYTF. The CDR3 bases are TGTGCCAGCAGCCAGGCACAGGGATGGGGTAACTATGGCTACACCTTC. The V call is TRBV4-2, the J call TRBJ1-2; D possibly corresponds to TRBD1 (6 bases). CDR1 and CDR2 (germline): LGHNA, YNFKEQ. V was pared by 3 bases and J by 1 base, with 15 bases between. The CDR3 has 16 residues.

This clone has just one count. The chain combines TRBV11-2 with TRBJ2-7; 12 nucleotides align to TRBD1. CDR3 length equals 15 residues. V lost 1 base, J lost 5 bases, and 3 bases stayed unmatched. Per the germline V gene, CDR1 is SGHAT and CDR2 is FQNNGV. The CDR3 region has the DNA TGTGCCAGCAGCTTAGCCGGGACAGGGGGCCACGAGCAGTACTTC. It translates to CASSLAGTGGHEQYF.

The table lists this clone with a count of one. The chain uses TRBV5-5 and TRBJ2-5, with D unresolved. The germline V and J ends were trimmed by 2 bases and 3 bases, with 2 bases remaining between them. Germline CDR1 SGHKS, CDR2 YYEKEE (reference sequence). The CDR3 is 11 residues long. This CDR3 reads CASSFEETQYF. The DNA for the CDR3 is TGTGCCAGCAGCTTCGAAGAGACCCAGTACTTC. The whole variable domain, remainder taken from reference TRBV5-5 and TRBJ2-5, is DAGVTQSPTHLIKTRGQQVTLRCSPISGHKSVSWYQQVLGQGPQFIFQYYEKEERGRGNFPDRFSARQFPNYSSELNVNALLLGDSALYLCASSFEETQYFGPGTRLLVL.

V and J are TRBV18 and TRBJ1-1; 8 bases agree with TRBD1. The CDR3 covers 15 residues. J lost 1 base, V lost 4 bases, and 5 bases had no gene match. Germline lookup yields CDR1 KGHSH and CDR2 LQKENI. In DNA, the CDR3 is TGTGCCAGCTCACGGACCGGGACAGGGAACACTGAAGCTTTCTTT. Amino acid sequence: CASSRTGTGNTEAFF.

This clone was counted a few times. The chain uses TRBV29-1 and TRBJ1-1; no clear D gene. The CDR3 spans 12 residues. The V end lost 4 bases, the J end lost 8 bases, and 14 bases lay between the germline ends. The germline V gene has CDR1 SQVTM and CDR2 ANQGSEA. The CDR3 region is CSVVGGPREAFF. The CDR3 DNA sequence: TGCAGCGTTGTAGGTGGGCCCAGAGAAGCTTTCTTT.

The V gene is TRBV24-1, the J gene TRBJ1-3; 7 positions match TRBD1. Germline CDR1 is KGHDR and CDR2 is SFDVKD. V shed 5 bases, J shed 2 bases, and the junction held 5 bases outside the gene matches. This CDR3 has 15 amino acids. As DNA, the CDR3 is TGTGCCACCAGTGTCACAGGGGAACCTGGAAACACCATATATTTT. Translated: CATSVTGEPGNTIYF.

The V and J genes are TRBV15 and TRBJ2-1, with D possibly being TRBD2 (6 bases). Trimming left V 0 bases short and J 9 bases short, with 18 bases between. The V gene's germline CDR1 is LNHNV and CDR2 YYDKDF (reference sequence). This CDR3 has 16 amino acids. The CDR3 DNA sequence: TGTGCCACCAGCAGAGATCTGAGCGGGTCGGCGGGTGAGCAGTTCTTC. Protein sequence: CATSRDLSGSAGEQFF. Looking up the rest from reference TRBV15 and TRBJ2-1 gives the full variable domain: DAMVIQNPRYQVTQFGKPVTLSCSQTLNHNVMYWYQQKSSQAPKLLFHYYDKDFNNEADTPDNFQSRRPNTSFCFLDIRSPGLGDTAMYLCATSRDLSGSAGEQFFGPGTRLTVL.